The 29 T cell receptor beta chains given below trace back to one sample, sequenced in a study of blood T cell repertoires in COVID-19. The protocol was immunoSEQ multiplex PCR, while the TCRdb copy is restricted to in-frame clones and leaves out a portion. The sample shows around 150,000 clones, 80% to 90% of them seen only once. What was sequenced was peripheral blood. The source is a man in his 70s with acute or convalescent COVID-19.

The CDR3 sequence: CASSAQAGGPSRTQYF. CDR3 DNA sequence: TGTGCCAGTAGTGCTCAAGCGGGAGGGCCCTCAAGAACGCAGTATTTT. J is TRBJ2-3 and V is TRBV19; 10 nucleotides align to TRBD2. The CDR3 totals 16 residues. Germline V gene sequence: CDR1 LNHDA, CDR2 SQIVND (reference sequence). V was clipped by 5 bases and J by 9 bases; unmatched bases: 14.

This clone was counted once. The DNA of the CDR3 is TGTGCCAGCAGCCTTCTCGACACCGCAACTAATGAAAAACTGTTTTTT. This gives the protein CASSLLDTATNEKLFF. The V and J genes are TRBV28 and TRBJ1-4; D is uncertain. This CDR3 spans 16 amino acids. V gave up 6 bases and J gave up 0 bases, with 14 bases separating them. Germline V gene lookup returns CDR1 MDHEN and CDR2 SYDVKM.

Here the CDR3 reads CASRLAGQGEDNEQFF. The CDR3 region has the DNA TGTGCAAGTCGCTTAGCAGGACAGGGGGAGGACAATGAGCAGTTCTTC. V is TRBV12-2 and J is TRBJ2-1; TRBD1, as called in the table, went unchecked against the DNA. TRBV12-2 corresponds to a pseudogene. CDR3 size: 16 residues.

This clone turned up a few times. The chain is built from TRBV6-2 or TRBV6-3 and TRBJ2-2; 7 bases agree with TRBD2. This CDR3 is 18 amino acids long. From germline, CDR1 is MNHEY and CDR2 SVGEGT. V shed 6 bases and J 0 bases; nucleotides not matched to a gene: 13. The CDR3 nucleotides are TGTGCCAGCAGCCCGGGAGGACTGCGACTCGCGAACACCGGGGAGCTGTTTTTT. Amino acids: CASSPGGLRLANTGELFF.

The rearrangement uses TRBV27 and TRBJ2-1, with 8 positions matching TRBD1. V shed 6 bases, J shed 1 base, and the junction held 8 bases outside the gene matches. The CDR3 loop spans 16 amino acids. Looked up from germline, CDR1 is MNHEY and CDR2 is SMNVEV (reference sequence). The CDR3 here is CASSHDRGGSYNEQFF. The CDR3 coding sequence is TGTGCCAGCAGCCACGACAGGGGTGGATCCTACAATGAGCAGTTCTTC.

The chain has TRBV5-1 and TRBJ2-5; no firm D call. This CDR3 region has 13 residues. Germline lookup yields CDR1 SGHRS and CDR2 YFSETQ. Trimming took off 1 base at V and 0 bases at J, with 4 bases between the two ends. The CDR3 nucleotides are TGCGCCAGCAGCTTGATCTACCAAGAGACCCAGTACTTC. Translation: CASSLIYQETQYF.

The gene calls are TRBV29-1 and TRBJ1-2; D is unresolved. The CDR3 contains 13 residues. CDR1 SQVTM and CDR2 ANQGSEA come from the germline V gene. The V gene lost 2 bases and the J gene lost 6 bases, with 13 bases spanning the gap. CDR3 amino acids: CSVEPGGQHGYTF. The CDR3 DNA sequence: TGCAGCGTTGAACCAGGCGGGCAACATGGCTACACCTTC.

The gene calls are TRBV3-1 (or the pseudogene TRBV3-2) and TRBJ1-2; 7 bases align to TRBD1. The CDR3 totals 13 residues. J gave up 4 bases and V 6 bases, and 5 bases lay outside the gene matches. Germline lookup yields CDR1 LGHDT and CDR2 YNNKEL (reference sequence). The CDR3 loop reads CASRTRDSYGYTF. In DNA form, the CDR3 reads TGTGCCAGCAGAACCCGGGACAGCTATGGCTACACCTTC.

The gene calls are TRBV28 and TRBJ2-2; D uncertain. This CDR3 comprises 16 residues. The germline V gene encodes CDR1 MDHEN and CDR2 SYDVKM. Trimming left V 6 bases short and J 3 bases short, with 17 bases between. This CDR3 reads CASSVPQVGYTGELFF. The CDR3 bases are TGTGCCAGCAGCGTACCTCAGGTGGGCTACACCGGGGAGCTGTTTTTT.

This rearrangement joins TRBV5-4 to TRBJ2-3; 11 bases map to TRBD2. V gave up 4 bases and J gave up 1 base; unmatched junction bases: 8. Germline V gene data show CDR1 as SGHNT and CDR2 as YYREEE (reference sequence). This CDR3 contains 17 residues. CDR3 nucleotide sequence: TGTGCCAGCAGCCGGGGACTAGCGGAGGGGGGCACAGATACGCAGTATTTT. Its translation: CASSRGLAEGGTDTQYF.

The chain joins TRBV9 to TRBJ1-2; maybe TRBD1 (5 bases). In germline, CDR1 is SGDLS, CDR2 YYNGEE. The CDR3 contains 14 residues. V lost 0 bases, J lost 4 bases, and 10 bases lay in between. In DNA, the CDR3 is TGTGCCAGCAGCGTAGACGGGGGGTTCTATGGCTACACCTTC. Protein product: CASSVDGGFYGYTF.

CDR3 DNA: TGTGCCAGCAGCCCACAGGGTTACGAGCAGTACTTC. Translating gives CASSPQGYEQYF. The chain couples TRBV12-3 or TRBV12-4 to TRBJ2-7; D perhaps matches TRBD1 (6 bases). The CDR3 is 12 residues long. V lost 6 bases, J lost 4 bases, and 10 bases lay in between.

The V gene is TRBV25-1, the J gene TRBJ1-2; D perhaps matches TRBD1 (5 bases). V dropped 1 base and J dropped 0 bases, with 18 bases sitting between them. This CDR3 comprises 18 residues. Germline V gene lookup returns CDR1 MGHDK and CDR2 SYGVNS. DNA for the CDR3: TGTGCCAGCAGTGAATTAAACGCAGGGCGACGATCTAACTATGGCTACACCTTC. Its translation: CASSELNAGRRSNYGYTF.

The genes are TRBV7-9 and TRBJ1-2; D gene ambiguous. In germline, CDR1 is SEHNR, CDR2 FQNEAQ (reference sequence). This CDR3 is built from 13 residues. Trimming took 5 bases from V and 3 from J, leaving 10 bases between them. Here the CDR3 DNA reads TGTGCCAGCAGCGGCGACGGAGACTATGGCTACACCTTC. This translates into CASSGDGDYGYTF.

This clone has only one observation. This chain links TRBV24-1 with TRBJ2-5; 10 nucleotides agree with TRBD2. V shed 0 bases, J shed 2 bases, and the junction held 2 bases outside the gene matches. Germline loops: CDR1 KGHDR, CDR2 SFDVKD. This CDR3 region has 16 residues. The CDR3 coding sequence is TGTGCCACCAGTGATTTGGGACTAGCGGCACAAGAGACCCAGTACTTC. Translated: CATSDLGLAAQETQYF.

Only one count was recorded for this clone. This rearrangement joins TRBV30 to TRBJ1-2, with D possibly being TRBD1 (5 bases). The CDR3 consists of 13 residues. The V gene lost 3 bases and the J gene lost 5 bases, with 13 bases spanning the gap. Germline lookup yields CDR1 GTSNPN and CDR2 SVGIG (reference sequence). The chain's CDR3 is CAWRPGEGYGYTF. The CDR3 nucleotides are TGTGCCTGGAGACCGGGGGAGGGATATGGCTACACCTTC.

The CDR3 reads CASSLEAASSYNEQFF. The CDR3, as DNA: TGCGCCAGCAGCTTGGAGGCGGCAAGCTCCTACAATGAGCAGTTCTTC. The chain recombines TRBV5-1 with TRBJ2-1; D ambiguous. Germline CDR1 SGHRS, CDR2 YFSETQ. Trimming shortened V by 0 bases and J by 0 bases, and 10 bases separated the two germline ends. The CDR3 extends over 16 amino acids.

The chain joins TRBV19 to TRBJ2-5, with 8 bases identical to TRBD1. J was trimmed by 1 base and V by 9 bases; bases with no gene match: 4. The germline V gene encodes CDR1 LNHDA and CDR2 SQIVND (reference sequence). This CDR3 contains 13 residues. In nucleotides, the CDR3 is TGTGCCAGCGGACAGGGCAGCCAAGAGACCCAGTACTTC. Protein sequence: CASGQGSQETQYF. Combining the CDR3 with reference TRBV19 and TRBJ2-5 gives the whole variable domain DGGITQSPKYLFRKEGQNVTLSCEQNLNHDAMYWYRQDPGQGLRLIYYSQIVNDFQKGDIAEGYSVSREKKESFPLTVTSAQKNPTAFYLCASGQGSQETQYFGPGTRLLVL.

This clone turned up a few times. V and J are TRBV15 and TRBJ2-7, with 8 bases aligning to TRBD1. Germline V gives CDR1 LNHNV, CDR2 YYDKDF (reference sequence). There are 14 residues in the CDR3. Trimming removed 1 base from V and 5 bases from J; junction bases left unmatched: 4. This CDR3 is CATSRGTGTDEQYF. CDR3 DNA sequence: TGTGCCACCAGCAGAGGGACAGGGACGGACGAGCAGTACTTC.

This chain connects TRBV6-2 or TRBV6-3 to TRBJ1-1; no firm D call. Trimming took 4 bases from V and 10 from J, leaving 16 bases between them. The CDR3 has 13 residues. CDR1 MNHEY and CDR2 SVGEGT come from the germline V gene. The DNA for the CDR3 is TGTGCCAGCAGTTTATCGCCCGACCTAGGAGCTTTCTTT. This codes for CASSLSPDLGAFF.

This clone has a single count. The rearrangement uses TRBV6-2 or TRBV6-3 and TRBJ1-1; D call uncertain. Trimming took 1 base from V and 3 from J, leaving 6 bases between them. This CDR3 has 13 amino acids. CDR1 and CDR2 from the germline V gene are MNHEY and SVGEGT. CDR3 nucleotide sequence: TGTGCCAGCAGTTACTTCGGAGACACTGAAGCTTTCTTT. Protein sequence: CASSYFGDTEAFF.

The chain has TRBV13 and TRBJ1-2; tentatively, D is TRBD1 (6 bases). Germline V gene lookup returns CDR1 PRHDT and CDR2 FYEKMQ (reference sequence). The CDR3 loop spans 14 amino acids. The germline V and J ends were trimmed by 3 bases and 6 bases, with 14 bases remaining between them. The CDR3 DNA follows: TGTGCCAGCAGCTTCCAGGACAGTATTAATGGCTACACCTTC. It encodes CASSFQDSINGYTF.

V gene TRBV29-1 combines with J gene TRBJ1-2; unclear D gene. With 7 bases removed from V and 2 bases from J, the gap between germline ends came to 11 bases. The CDR3 runs to 12 residues. From germline, CDR1 is SQVTM and CDR2 ANQGSEA. This CDR3 is CSAADMNYGYTF. Here the CDR3 DNA reads TGCAGCGCAGCTGACATGAACTATGGCTACACCTTC.

The chain links TRBV28 to TRBJ1-1; no reliable D call. The germline V and J ends were trimmed by 5 bases and 1 base, with 11 bases remaining between them. Germline CDR1 and CDR2: MDHEN and SYDVKM. The CDR3 runs to 14 residues. The CDR3 region is CASSLLPGNTEAFF. CDR3 sequence (DNA): TGTGCCAGCAGTCTCCTCCCCGGGAACACTGAAGCTTTCTTT. Together with reference TRBV28 and TRBJ1-1, the CDR3 gives the full variable domain: DVKVTQSSRYLVKRTGEKVFLECVQDMDHENMFWYRQDPGLGLRLIYFSYDVKMKEKGDIPEGYSVSREKKERFSLILESASTNQTSMYLCASSLLPGNTEAFFGQGTRLTVV.

The genes are TRBV18 and TRBJ1-6, with 7 bases matching TRBD1. The CDR3 has 14 amino acids. Germline CDR1 reads KGHSH; CDR2 reads LQKENI. The junction had 6 bases not matched to a gene; V was cut back by 2 bases and J by 11 bases. Written as DNA, the CDR3 is TGTGCCAGCTCACCATCCCAGGGGGATACACCCCTCCACTTT. Translated: CASSPSQGDTPLHF.

About this clone itself: Its ends do not fully match the called genes, so a read error is possible. This sequence joins TRBV11-3 and TRBJ1-1; D might be TRBD1 (5 bases). The CDR3 consists of 13 residues. Germline V lookup: CDR1 SGHNT, CDR2 YENEEA. Here the CDR3 DNA reads TGTGTCAGCAGCTTAGCGCCAGGGACTGAAGCTTTCTTT. Amino acids: CVSSLAPGTEAFF.

The gene calls are TRBV2 and TRBJ1-1; TRBD1 is a possible D gene (6 bases). Trimming took off 6 bases at V and 4 bases at J, with 15 bases between the two ends. Germline values: CDR1 SNHLY, CDR2 FYNNEI. This CDR3 is 14 amino acids long. The CDR3 region has the DNA TGTGCCAGCAGCCTAGGGAACAGGGTCACTGAAGCTTTCTTT. Translated, it gives CASSLGNRVTEAFF.

This sequence joins TRBV28 and TRBJ1-2, with D unclear. The CDR3 is 14 residues long. Germline CDR1 reads MDHEN; CDR2 reads SYDVKM. Trimming pared 2 bases from V and 0 bases from J, leaving 7 bases between. Here the CDR3 DNA reads TGTGCCAGCAGTTTAGGGCACCCTAACTATGGCTACACCTTC. It translates to CASSLGHPNYGYTF.

The V gene is TRBV7-3, the J gene TRBJ1-6; 12 bases agree with TRBD1. Germline CDR1 is SGHTA and CDR2 is FQGTGA. V was pared by 5 bases and J by 7 bases, with 9 bases of the junction left unmatched. The CDR3 is 17 residues long. The CDR3 loop reads CASSPTGTGGRNSPLHF. CDR3 nucleotides: TGTGCCAGCAGCCCTACCGGGACAGGGGGCAGGAATTCACCCCTCCACTTT.